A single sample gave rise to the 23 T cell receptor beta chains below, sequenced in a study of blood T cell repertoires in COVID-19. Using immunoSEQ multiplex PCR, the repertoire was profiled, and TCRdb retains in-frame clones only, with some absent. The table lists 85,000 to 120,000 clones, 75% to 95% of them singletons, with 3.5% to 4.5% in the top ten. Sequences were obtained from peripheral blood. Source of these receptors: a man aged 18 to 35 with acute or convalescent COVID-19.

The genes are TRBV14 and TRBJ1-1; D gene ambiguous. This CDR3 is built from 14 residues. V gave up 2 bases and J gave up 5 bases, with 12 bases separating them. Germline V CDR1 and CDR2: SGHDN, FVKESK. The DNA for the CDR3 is TGTGCCAGCAGCCAACAAAACGGTGGTACTGAAGCTTTCTTT. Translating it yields CASSQQNGGTEAFF.

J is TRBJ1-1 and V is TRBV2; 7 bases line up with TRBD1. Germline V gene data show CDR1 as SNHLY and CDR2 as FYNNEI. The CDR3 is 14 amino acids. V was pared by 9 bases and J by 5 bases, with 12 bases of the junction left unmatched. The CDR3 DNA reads TGTGCCAGTCATCGACAGGGTGATTTGACTGAAGCTTTCTTT. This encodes CASHRQGDLTEAFF.

The CDR3 is CASSLALVAGNEQFF. CDR3 in DNA: TGTGCCAGCAGCTTAGCGTTGGTAGCGGGTAATGAGCAGTTCTTC. This rearrangement joins TRBV7-9 to TRBJ2-1; the match to TRBD2 covers 7 bases. Looked up from germline, CDR1 is SEHNR and CDR2 is FQNEAQ (reference sequence). The length of the CDR3 is 15 residues. The J segment lost 7 bases and the V segment lost 0 bases, leaving 6 bases of the junction unmatched.

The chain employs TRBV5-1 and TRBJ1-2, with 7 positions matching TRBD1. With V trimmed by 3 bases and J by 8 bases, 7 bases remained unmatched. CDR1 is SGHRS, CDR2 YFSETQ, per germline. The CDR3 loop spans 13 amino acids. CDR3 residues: CASSSTTGNGYTF. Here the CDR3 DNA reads TGCGCCAGCAGCTCCACGACAGGGAACGGCTACACCTTC.

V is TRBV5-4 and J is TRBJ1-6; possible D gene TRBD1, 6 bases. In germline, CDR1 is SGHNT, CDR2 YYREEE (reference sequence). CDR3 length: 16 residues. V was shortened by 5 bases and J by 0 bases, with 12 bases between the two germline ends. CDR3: CASSQGPSSYNSPLHF. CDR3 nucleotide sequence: TGTGCCAGCAGTCAGGGGCCGAGCTCCTATAATTCACCCCTCCACTTT. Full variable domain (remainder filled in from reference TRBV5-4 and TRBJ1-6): ETGVTQSPTHLIKTRGQQVTLRCSSQSGHNTVSWYQQALGQGPQFIFQYYREEENGRGNFPPRFSGLQFPNYSSELNVNALELDDSALYLCASSQGPSSYNSPLHFGNGTRLTVT.

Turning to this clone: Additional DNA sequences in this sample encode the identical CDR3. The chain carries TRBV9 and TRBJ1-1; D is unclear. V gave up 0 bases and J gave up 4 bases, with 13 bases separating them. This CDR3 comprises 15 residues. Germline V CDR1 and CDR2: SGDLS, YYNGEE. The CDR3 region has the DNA TGTGCCAGCAGCGTAGATCCAGCACGGGGCACTGAAGCTTTCTTT. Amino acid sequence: CASSVDPARGTEAFF.

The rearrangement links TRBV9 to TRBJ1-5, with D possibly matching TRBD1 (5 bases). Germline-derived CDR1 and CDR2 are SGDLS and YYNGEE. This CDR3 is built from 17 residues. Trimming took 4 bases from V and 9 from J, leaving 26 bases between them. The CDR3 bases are TGTGCCAGCAGCTCTACCCGATCAGGACGGTCGGGGGGGCCCCAGCATTTT. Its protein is CASSSTRSGRSGGPQHF.

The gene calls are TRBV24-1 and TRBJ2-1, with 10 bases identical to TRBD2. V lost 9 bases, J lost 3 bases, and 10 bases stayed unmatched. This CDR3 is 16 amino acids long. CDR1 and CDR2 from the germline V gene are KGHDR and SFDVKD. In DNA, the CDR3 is TGTGCCACCGGGGGGCCGGGACTAGCGAACTACAATGAGCAGTTCTTC. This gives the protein CATGGPGLANYNEQFF.

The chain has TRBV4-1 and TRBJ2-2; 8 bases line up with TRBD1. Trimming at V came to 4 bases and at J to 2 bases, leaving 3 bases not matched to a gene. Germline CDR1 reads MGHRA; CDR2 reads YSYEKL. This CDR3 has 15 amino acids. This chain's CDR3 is CASSPTGGNTGELFF. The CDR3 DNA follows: TGCGCCAGCAGCCCTACAGGGGGAAACACCGGGGAGCTGTTTTTT.

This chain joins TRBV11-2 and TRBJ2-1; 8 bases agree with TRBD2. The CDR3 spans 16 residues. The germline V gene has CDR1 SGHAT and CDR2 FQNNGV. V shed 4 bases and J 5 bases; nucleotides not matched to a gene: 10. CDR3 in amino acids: CASSSLGGRPHNEQFF. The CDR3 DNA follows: TGTGCCAGCAGCTCCCTGGGCGGGAGGCCTCACAATGAGCAGTTCTTC.

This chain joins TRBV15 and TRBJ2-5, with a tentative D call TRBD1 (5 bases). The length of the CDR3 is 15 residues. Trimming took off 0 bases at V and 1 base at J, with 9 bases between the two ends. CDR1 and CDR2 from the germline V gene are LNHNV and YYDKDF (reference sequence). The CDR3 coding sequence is TGTGCCACCAGCAGAGATAAGGGGTTCCAAGAGACCCAGTACTTC. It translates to CATSRDKGFQETQYF.

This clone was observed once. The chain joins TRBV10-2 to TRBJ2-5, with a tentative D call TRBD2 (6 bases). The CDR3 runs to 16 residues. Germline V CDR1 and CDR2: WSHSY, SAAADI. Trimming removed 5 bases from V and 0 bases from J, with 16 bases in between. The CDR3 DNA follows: TGCGCCAGCAGTATATCCGTTGGGGGGAACCAAGAGACCCAGTACTTC. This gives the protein CASSISVGGNQETQYF.

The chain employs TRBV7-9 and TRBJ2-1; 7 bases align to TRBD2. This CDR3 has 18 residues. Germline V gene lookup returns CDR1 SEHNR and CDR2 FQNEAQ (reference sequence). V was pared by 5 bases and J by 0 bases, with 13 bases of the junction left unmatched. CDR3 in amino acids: CASSPGSGGGSSYNEQFF. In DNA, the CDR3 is TGTGCCAGCAGCCCAGGCTCGGGCGGGGGTAGCTCCTACAATGAGCAGTTCTTC.

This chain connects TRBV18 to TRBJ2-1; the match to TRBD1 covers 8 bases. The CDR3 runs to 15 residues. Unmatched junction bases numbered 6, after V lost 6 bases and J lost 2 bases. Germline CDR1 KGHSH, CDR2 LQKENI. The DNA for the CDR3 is TGTGCCAGCTCGCGAGGGACAGGTCCCTACAATGAGCAGTTCTTC. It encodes CASSRGTGPYNEQFF.

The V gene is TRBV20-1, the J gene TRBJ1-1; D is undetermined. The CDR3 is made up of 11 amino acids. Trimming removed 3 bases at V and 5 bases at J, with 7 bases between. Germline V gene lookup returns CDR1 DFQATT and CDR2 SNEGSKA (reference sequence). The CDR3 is CSASYNTEAFF. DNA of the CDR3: TGCAGTGCTAGTTATAATACTGAAGCTTTCTTT.

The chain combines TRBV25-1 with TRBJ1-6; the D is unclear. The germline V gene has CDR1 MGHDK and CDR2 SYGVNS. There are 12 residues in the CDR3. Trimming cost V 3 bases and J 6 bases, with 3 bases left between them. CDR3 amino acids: CASSESNSPLHF. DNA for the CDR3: TGTGCCAGCAGTGAGAGTAATTCACCCCTCCACTTT. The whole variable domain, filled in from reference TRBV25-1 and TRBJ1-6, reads EADIYQTPRYLVIGTGKKITLECSQTMGHDKMYWYQQDPGMELHLIHYSYGVNSTEKGDLSSESTVSRIRTEHFPLTLESARPSHTSQYLCASSESNSPLHFGNGTRLTVT.

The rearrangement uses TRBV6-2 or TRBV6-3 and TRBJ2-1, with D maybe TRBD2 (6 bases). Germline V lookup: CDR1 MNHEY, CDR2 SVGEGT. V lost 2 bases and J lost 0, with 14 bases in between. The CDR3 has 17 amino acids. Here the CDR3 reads CASSYRGLTSSYNEQFF. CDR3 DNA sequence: TGTGCCAGCAGTTACCGGGGACTTACAAGCTCCTACAATGAGCAGTTCTTC.

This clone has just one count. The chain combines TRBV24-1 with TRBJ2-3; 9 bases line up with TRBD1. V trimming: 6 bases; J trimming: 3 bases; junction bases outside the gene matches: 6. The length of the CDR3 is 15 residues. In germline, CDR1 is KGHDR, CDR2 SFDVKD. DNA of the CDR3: TGTGCCACCAGTCGGACAGGGGAAGTTACAGATACGCAGTATTTT. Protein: CATSRTGEVTDTQYF.

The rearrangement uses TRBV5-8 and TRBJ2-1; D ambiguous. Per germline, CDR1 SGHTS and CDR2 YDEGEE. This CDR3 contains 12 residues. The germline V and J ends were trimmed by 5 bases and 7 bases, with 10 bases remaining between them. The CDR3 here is CASRAAANEQFF. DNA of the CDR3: TGTGCCAGCAGGGCCGCGGCGAATGAGCAGTTCTTC. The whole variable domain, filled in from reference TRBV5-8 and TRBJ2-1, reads EAGVTQSPTHLIKTRGQQATLRCSPISGHTSVYWYQQALGLGLQFLLWYDEGEERNRGNFPPRFSGRQFPNYSSELNVNALELEDSALYLCASRAAANEQFFGPGTRLTVL.

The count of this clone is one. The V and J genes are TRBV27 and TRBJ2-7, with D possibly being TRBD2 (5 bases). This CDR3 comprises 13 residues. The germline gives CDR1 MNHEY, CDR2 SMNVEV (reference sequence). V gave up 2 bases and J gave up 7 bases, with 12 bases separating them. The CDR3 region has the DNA TGTGCCAGCAGTTTAGGCCCGAGGACTGAGCAGTACTTC. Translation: CASSLGPRTEQYF.

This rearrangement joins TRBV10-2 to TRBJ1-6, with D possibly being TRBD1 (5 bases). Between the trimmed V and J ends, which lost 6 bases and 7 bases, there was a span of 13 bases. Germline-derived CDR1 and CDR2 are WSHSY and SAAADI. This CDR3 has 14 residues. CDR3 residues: CASRGGAQNSPLHF. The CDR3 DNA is TGCGCCAGCAGAGGCGGGGCCCAAAATTCACCCCTCCACTTT.

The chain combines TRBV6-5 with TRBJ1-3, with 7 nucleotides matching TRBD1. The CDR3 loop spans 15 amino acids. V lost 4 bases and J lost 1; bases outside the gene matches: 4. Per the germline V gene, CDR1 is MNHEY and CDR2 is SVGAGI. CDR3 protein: CASSFGQASGNTIYF. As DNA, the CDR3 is TGTGCCAGCAGTTTCGGACAGGCGTCTGGAAACACCATATATTTT.

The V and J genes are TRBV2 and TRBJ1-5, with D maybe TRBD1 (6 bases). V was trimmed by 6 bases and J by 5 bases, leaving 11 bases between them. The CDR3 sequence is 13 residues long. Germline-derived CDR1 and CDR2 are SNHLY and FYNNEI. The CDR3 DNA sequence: TGTGCCAGCAGCACAGGGCTCTATCAGCCCCAGCATTTT. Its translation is CASSTGLYQPQHF.